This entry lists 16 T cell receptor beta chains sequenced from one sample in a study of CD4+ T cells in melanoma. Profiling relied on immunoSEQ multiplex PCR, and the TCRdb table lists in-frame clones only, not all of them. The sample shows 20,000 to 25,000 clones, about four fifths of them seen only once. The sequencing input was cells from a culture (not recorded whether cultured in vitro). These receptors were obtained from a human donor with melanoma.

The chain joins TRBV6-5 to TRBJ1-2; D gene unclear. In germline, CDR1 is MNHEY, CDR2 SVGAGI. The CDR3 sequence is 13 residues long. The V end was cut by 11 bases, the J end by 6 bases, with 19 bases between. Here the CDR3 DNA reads TGTGCCGGCAACACCGTTCGGGATAATGGCTACACCTTC. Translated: CAGNTVRDNGYTF.

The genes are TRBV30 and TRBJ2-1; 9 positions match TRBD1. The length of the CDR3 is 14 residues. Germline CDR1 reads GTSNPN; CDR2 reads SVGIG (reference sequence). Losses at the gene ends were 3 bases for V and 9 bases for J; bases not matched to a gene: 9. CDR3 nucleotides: TGTGCCTGGAGCACAGGGGGCGATTCGGTTGAGCAGTTCTTC. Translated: CAWSTGGDSVEQFF.

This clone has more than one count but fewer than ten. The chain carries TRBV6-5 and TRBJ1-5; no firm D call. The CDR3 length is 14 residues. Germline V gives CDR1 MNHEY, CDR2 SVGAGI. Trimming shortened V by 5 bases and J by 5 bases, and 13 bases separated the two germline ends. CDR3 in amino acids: CASSRRRTYQPQHF. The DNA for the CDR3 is TGTGCCAGCAGTCGCCGCAGAACATATCAGCCCCAGCATTTT.

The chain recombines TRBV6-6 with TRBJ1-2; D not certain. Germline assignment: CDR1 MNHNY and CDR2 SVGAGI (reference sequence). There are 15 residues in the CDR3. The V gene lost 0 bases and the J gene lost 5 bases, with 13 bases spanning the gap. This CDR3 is CASSYSGQPWYGYTF. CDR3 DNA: TGTGCCAGCAGTTACTCGGGCCAACCGTGGTATGGCTACACCTTC.

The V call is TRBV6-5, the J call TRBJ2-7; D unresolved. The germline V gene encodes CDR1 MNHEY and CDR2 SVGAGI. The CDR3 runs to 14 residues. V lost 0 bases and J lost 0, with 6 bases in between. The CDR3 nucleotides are TGTGCCAGCAGTTACTCCCACATCTCCTACGAGCAGTACTTC. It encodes CASSYSHISYEQYF.

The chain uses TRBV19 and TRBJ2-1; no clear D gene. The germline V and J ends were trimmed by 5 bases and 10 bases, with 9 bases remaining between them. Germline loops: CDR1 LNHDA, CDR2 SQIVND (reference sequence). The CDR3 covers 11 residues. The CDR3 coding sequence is TGTGCCAGTAGTTACTCGGGCGAGCAGTTCTTC. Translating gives CASSYSGEQFF.

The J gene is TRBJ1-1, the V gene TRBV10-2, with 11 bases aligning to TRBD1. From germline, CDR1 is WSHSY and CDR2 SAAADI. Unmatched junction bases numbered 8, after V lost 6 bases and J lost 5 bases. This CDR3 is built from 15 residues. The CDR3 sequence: CASRPRDRGITEAFF. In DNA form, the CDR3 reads TGCGCCAGCAGGCCACGGGACAGGGGGATTACTGAAGCTTTCTTT.

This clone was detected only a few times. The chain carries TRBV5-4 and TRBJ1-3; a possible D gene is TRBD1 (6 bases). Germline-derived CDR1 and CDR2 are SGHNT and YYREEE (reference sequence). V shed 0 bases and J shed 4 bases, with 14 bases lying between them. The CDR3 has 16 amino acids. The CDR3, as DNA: TGTGCCAGCAGCTTGGCCGGGGGCTGGTCCGGAAACACCATATATTTT. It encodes CASSLAGGWSGNTIYF.

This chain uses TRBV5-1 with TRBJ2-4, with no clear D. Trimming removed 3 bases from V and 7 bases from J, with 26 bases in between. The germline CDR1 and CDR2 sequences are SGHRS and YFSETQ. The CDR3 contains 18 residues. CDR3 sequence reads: CASSSGDVPFNEWNIQYF. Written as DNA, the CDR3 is TGCGCCAGCAGCTCTGGCGACGTCCCCTTTAATGAATGGAACATTCAGTACTTC.

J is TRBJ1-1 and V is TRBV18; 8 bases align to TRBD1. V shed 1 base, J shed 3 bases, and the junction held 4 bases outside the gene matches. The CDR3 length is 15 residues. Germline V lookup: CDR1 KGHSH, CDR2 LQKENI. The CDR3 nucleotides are TGTGCCAGCTCACCACTTCCACAGGGGGACACTGAAGCTTTCTTT. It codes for CASSPLPQGDTEAFF.

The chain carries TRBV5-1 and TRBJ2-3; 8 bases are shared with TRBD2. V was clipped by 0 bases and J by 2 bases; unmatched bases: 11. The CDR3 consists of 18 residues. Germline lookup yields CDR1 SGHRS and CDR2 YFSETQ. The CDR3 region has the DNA TGCGCCAGCAGCTTGGAACTAGCGGTTATGGGGAACACAGATACGCAGTATTTT. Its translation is CASSLELAVMGNTDTQYF.

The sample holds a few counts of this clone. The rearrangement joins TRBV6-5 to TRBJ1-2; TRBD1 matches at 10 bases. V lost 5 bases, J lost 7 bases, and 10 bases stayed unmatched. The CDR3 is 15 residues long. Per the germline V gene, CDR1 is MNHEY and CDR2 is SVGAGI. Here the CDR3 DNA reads TGTGCCAGCAGTGCACCGGGACAGGGGTTTCGTGGCTACACCTTC. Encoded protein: CASSAPGQGFRGYTF.

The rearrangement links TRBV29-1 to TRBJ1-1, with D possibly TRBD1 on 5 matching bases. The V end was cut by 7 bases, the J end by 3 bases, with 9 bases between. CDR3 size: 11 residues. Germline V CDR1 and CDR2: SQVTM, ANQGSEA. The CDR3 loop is CSGMTDTEAFF. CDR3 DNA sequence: TGCAGCGGAATGACAGACACTGAAGCTTTCTTT.

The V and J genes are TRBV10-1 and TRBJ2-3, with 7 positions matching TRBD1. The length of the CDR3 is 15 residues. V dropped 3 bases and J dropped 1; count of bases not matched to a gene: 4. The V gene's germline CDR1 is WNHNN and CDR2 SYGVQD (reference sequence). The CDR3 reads CASSDVGQGTDTQYF. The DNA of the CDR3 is TGCGCCAGCAGTGATGTAGGACAGGGCACAGATACGCAGTATTTT.

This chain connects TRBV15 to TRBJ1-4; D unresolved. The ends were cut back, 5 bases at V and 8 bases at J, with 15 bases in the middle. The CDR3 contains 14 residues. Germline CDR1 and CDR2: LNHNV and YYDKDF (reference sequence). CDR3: CATSRPRYREKLFF. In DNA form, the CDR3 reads TGTGCCACCAGCCGCCCTCGGTATAGAGAAAAACTGTTTTTT.

The CDR3, as DNA: TGCGCCAGCAGATACACTACAGACTCCTATGGCTACACCTTC. Translated, it gives CASRYTTDSYGYTF. The chain links TRBV5-1 to TRBJ1-2; D gene unclear. CDR3 length: 14 residues. Trimming cost V 5 bases and J 4 bases, with 15 bases left between them. Germline assignment: CDR1 SGHRS and CDR2 YFSETQ.